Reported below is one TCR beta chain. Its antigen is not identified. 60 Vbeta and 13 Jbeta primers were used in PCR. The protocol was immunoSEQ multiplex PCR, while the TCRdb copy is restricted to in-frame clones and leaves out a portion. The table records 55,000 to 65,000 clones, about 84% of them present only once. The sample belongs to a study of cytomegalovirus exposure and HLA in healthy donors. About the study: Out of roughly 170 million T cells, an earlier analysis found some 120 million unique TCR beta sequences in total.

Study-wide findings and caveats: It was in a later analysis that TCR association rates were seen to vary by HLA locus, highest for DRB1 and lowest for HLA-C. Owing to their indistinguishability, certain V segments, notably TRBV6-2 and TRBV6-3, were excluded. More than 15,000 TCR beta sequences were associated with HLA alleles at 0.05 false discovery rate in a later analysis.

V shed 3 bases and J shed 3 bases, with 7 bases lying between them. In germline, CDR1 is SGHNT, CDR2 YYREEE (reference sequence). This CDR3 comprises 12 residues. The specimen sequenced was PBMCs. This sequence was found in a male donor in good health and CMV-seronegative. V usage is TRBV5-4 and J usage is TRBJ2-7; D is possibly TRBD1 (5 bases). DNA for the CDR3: TGTGCCAGCAGCTATAGGGGCTACGAGCAGTACTTC. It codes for CASSYRGYEQYF.